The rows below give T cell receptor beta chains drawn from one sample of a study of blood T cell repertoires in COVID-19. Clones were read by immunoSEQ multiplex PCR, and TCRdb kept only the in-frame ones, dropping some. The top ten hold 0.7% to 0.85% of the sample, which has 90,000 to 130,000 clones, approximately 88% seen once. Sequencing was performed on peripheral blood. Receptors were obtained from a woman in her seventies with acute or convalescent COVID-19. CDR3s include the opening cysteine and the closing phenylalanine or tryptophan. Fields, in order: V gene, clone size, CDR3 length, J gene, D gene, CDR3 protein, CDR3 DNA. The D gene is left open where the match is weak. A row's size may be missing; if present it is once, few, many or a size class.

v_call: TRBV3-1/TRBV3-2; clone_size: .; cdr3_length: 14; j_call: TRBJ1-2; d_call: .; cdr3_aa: CASSPYERGNGYTF; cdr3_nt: TGTGCCAGCAGCCCATACGAGCGGGGGAATGGCTACACCTTC
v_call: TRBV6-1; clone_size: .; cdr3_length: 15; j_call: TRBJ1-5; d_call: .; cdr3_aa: CASSEGQGAHQPQHF; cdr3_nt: TGTGCCAGCAGTGAAGGGCAGGGCGCCCATCAGCCCCAGCATTTT
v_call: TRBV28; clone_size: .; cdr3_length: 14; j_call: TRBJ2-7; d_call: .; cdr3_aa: CASRMQQGPYEQYF; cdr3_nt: TGTGCCAGCAGGATGCAGCAGGGTCCCTACGAGCAGTACTTC
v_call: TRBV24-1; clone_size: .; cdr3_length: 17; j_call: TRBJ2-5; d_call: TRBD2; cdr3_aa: CATSDSRLAERRETQYF; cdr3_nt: TGTGCCACCAGTGATTCACGACTAGCGGAAAGGAGGGAGACCCAGTACTTC
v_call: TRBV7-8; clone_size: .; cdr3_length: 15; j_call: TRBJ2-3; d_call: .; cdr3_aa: CASSLAGGPTDTQYF; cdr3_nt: TGTGCCAGCAGCTTAGCAGGAGGCCCCACAGATACGCAGTATTTT
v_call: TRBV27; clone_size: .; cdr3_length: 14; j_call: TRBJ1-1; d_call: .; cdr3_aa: CASKEGREGTEAFF; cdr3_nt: TGTGCCAGCAAGGAAGGGAGGGAAGGGACTGAAGCTTTCTTT
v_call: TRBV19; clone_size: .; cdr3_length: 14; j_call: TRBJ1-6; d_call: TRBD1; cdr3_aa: CASRGQGEESPLHF; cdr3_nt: TGTGCCAGTAGGGGACAGGGGGAAGAATCACCCCTCCACTTT
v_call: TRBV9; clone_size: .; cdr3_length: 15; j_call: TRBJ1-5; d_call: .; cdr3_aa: CASSLDGGLGQPQHF; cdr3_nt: TGTGCCAGCAGCTTAGACGGGGGGTTGGGTCAGCCCCAGCATTTT
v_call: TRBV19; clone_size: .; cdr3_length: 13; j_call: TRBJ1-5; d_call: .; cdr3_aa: CASSIIVDQPQHF; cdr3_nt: TGTGCCAGTAGTATTATAGTAGATCAGCCCCAGCATTTT
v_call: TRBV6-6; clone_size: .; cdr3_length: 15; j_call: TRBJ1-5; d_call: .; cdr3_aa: CASSWTSLSNQPQHF; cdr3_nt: TGTGCCAGCAGTTGGACAAGTTTAAGCAATCAGCCCCAGCATTTT
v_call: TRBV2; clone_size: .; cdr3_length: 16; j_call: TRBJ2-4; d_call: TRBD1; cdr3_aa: CASSGWFGTGQNIQYF; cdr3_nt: TGTGCCAGCAGTGGTTGGTTTGGGACAGGGCAAAACATTCAGTACTTC
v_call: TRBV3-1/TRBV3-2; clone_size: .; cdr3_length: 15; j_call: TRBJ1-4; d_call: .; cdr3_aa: CASSLGQLGGEKLFF; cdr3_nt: TGTGCCAGCAGCCTCGGACAGTTAGGGGGAGAAAAACTGTTTTTT
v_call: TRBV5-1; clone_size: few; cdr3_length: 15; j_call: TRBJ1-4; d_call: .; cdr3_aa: CASSSGGQVNEKLFF; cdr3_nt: TGCGCCAGCAGCTCCGGCGGGCAGGTTAATGAAAAACTGTTTTTT
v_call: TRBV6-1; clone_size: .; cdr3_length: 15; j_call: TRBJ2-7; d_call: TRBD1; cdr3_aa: CASSDRDRGIYEQYF; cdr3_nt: TGTGCCAGCAGTGACCGGGACAGGGGTATCTACGAGCAGTACTTC
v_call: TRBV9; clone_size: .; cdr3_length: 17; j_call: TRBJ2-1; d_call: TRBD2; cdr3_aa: CASSVDTSGGLRDEQFF; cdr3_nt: TGTGCCAGCAGCGTAGACACTAGCGGGGGCCTAAGAGATGAGCAGTTCTTC
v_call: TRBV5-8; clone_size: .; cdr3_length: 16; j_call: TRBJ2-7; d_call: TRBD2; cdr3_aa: CASSLEGLAGTYEQYF; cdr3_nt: TGTGCCAGCAGCTTGGAGGGACTAGCGGGAACCTACGAGCAGTACTTC
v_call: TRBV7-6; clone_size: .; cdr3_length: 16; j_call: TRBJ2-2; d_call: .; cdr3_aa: CASSLVGGTNTGELFF; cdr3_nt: TGTGCCAGCAGCTTAGTGGGGGGAACGAACACCGGGGAGCTGTTTTTT
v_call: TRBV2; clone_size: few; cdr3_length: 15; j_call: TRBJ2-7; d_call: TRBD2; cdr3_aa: CASSVDSGRRYEQYF; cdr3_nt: TGTGCCAGCAGTGTCGATAGCGGGAGGAGGTACGAGCAGTACTTC
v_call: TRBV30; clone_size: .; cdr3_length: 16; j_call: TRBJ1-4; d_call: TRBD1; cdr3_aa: CAWSVSGGRRNEKLFF; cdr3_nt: TGTGCCTGGAGTGTATCAGGGGGCCGTAGAAATGAAAAACTGTTTTTT
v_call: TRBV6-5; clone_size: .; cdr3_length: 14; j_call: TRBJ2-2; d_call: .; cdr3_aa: CASRLGRDTGELFF; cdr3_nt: TGTGCCAGCAGATTGGGCCGAGATACCGGGGAGCTGTTTTTT
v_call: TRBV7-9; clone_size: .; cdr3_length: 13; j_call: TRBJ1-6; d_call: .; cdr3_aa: CASSQRGHLALHF; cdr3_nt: TGTGCCAGCAGCCAAAGGGGACACCTTGCCCTCCACTTT
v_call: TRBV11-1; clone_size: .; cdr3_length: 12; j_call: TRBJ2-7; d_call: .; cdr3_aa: CASSLVRDEQYF; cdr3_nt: TGTGCCAGCAGCTTAGTCAGGGACGAGCAGTACTTC
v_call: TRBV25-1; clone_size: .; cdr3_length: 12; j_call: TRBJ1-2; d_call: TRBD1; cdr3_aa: CASGDRVKGYTF; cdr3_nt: TGTGCCAGTGGTGACAGGGTGAAGGGCTACACCTTC
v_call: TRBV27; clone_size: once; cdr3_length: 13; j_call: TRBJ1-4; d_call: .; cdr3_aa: CASSPRINEKLFF; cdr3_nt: TGTGCCAGCAGCCCTAGGATCAATGAAAAACTGTTTTTT
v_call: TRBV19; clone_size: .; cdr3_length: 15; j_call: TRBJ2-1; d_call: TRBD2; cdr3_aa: CASSSGFSSYNEQFF; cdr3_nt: TGTGCCAGTTCTAGCGGGTTTAGCTCCTACAATGAGCAGTTCTTC
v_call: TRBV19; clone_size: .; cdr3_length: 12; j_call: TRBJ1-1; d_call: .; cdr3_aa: CASSSRQFEAFF; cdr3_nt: TGTGCCAGTAGTAGCCGACAATTTGAAGCTTTCTTT
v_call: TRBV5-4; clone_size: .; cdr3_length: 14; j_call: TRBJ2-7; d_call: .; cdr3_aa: CASSPRGGSYEQYF; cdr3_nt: TGTGCCAGCAGCCCTAGAGGCGGCTCCTACGAGCAGTACTTC
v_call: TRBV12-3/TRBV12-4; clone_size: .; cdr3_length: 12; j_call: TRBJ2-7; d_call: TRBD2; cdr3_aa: CASSFGGYEQYF; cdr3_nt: TGTGCCAGCAGTTTCGGGGGGTACGAGCAGTACTTC
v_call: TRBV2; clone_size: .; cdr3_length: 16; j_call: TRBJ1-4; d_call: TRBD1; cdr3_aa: CASSPDRGATNEKLFF; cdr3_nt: TGTGCCAGCAGTCCCGACAGGGGGGCAACTAATGAAAAACTGTTTTTT
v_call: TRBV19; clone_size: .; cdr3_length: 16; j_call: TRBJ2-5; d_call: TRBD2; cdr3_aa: CASSIAAGGGQETQYF; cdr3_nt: TGTGCCAGTAGTATTGCGGCGGGAGGGGGCCAAGAGACCCAGTACTTC
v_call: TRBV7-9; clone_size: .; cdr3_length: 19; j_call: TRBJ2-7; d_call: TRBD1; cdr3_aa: CASSHGPGEVTGVSYEQYF; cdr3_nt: TGTGCCAGCAGCCATGGGCCGGGGGAAGTGACAGGGGTGTCCTACGAGCAGTACTTC
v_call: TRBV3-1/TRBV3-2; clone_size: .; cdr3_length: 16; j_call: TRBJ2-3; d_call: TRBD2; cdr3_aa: CASSQDGGGIADTQYF; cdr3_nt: TGTGCCAGCAGCCAAGATGGGGGGGGTATAGCAGATACGCAGTATTTT
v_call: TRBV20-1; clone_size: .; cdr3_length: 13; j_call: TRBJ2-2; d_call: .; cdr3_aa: CSASSTNTGELFF; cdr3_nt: TGCAGTGCTAGTAGTACTAACACCGGGGAGCTGTTTTTT
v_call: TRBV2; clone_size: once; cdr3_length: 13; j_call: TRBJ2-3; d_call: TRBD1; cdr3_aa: CASSGQGGDTQYF; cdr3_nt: TGTGCCAGCAGTGGACAGGGGGGAGATACGCAGTATTTT
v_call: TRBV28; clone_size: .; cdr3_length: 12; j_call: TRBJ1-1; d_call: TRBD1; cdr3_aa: CASGTGGVWAFF; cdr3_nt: TGTGCCAGTGGGACAGGGGGGGTTTGGGCTTTCTTT
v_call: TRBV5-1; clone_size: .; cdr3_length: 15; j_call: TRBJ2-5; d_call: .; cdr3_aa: CASSLAPGERETQYF; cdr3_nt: TGCGCCAGCAGCTTGGCGCCAGGGGAAAGAGAGACCCAGTACTTC
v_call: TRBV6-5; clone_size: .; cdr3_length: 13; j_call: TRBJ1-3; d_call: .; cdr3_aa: CASRVPGGNTIYF; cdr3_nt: TGTGCCAGCAGAGTCCCAGGAGGAAACACCATATATTTT
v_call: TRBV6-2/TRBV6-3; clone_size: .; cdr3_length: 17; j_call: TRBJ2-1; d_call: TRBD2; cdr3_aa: CASSYYPGLAIYNEQFF; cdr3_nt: TGTGCCAGCAGTTACTACCCGGGACTAGCAATTTACAATGAGCAGTTCTTC
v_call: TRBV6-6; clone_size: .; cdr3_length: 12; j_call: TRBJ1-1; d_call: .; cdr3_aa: CASSPRQDEAFF; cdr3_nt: TGTGCCAGCAGCCCTCGACAGGATGAAGCTTTCTTT
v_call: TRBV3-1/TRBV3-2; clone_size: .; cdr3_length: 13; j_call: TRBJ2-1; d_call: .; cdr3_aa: CASTGDSYNEQFF; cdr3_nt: TGTGCCAGCACGGGGGACTCCTACAATGAGCAGTTCTTC
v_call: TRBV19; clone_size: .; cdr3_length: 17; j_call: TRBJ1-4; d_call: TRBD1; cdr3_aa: CASSMAKGAGTNEKLFF; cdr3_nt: TGTGCCAGTAGTATGGCTAAGGGGGCCGGCACTAATGAAAAACTGTTTTTT
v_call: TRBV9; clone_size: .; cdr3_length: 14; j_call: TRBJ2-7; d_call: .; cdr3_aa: CASSVGGPLTEQYF; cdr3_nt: TGTGCCAGCAGCGTAGGGGGCCCACTGACCGAGCAGTACTTC
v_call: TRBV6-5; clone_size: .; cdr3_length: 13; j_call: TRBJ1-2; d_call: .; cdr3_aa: CASSSTGNYGYTF; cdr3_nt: TGTGCCAGCAGCTCAACAGGGAACTATGGCTACACCTTC
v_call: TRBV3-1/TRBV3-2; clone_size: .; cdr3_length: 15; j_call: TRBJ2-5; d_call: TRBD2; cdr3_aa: CASSQDSGGQETQYF; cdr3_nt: TGTGCCAGCAGCCAAGATAGCGGGGGGCAAGAGACCCAGTACTTC
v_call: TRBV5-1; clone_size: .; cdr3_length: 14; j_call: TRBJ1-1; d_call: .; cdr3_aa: CASSSGQRYTEAFF; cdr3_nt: TGCGCCAGCAGCTCCGGACAGCGCTACACTGAAGCTTTCTTT
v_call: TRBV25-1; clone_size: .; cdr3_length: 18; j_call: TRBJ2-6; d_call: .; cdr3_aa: CASSKGPGSSSGANVLTF; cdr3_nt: TGTGCCAGCAGTAAGGGTCCAGGGTCGAGCTCTGGGGCCAACGTCCTGACTTTC
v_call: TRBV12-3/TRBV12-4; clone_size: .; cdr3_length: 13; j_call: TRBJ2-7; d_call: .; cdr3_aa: CASRTDRTGEQYF; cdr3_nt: TGTGCCAGCAGAACAGACAGGACCGGCGAGCAGTACTTC
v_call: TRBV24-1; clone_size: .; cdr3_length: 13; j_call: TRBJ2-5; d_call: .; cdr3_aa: CATSDNTEETQYF; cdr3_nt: TGTGCCACCAGTGATAACACCGAAGAGACCCAGTACTTC
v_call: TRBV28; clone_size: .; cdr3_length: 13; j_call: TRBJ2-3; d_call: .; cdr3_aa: CASSFASADTQYF; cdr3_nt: TGTGCCAGCAGTTTCGCCAGCGCAGATACGCAGTATTTT
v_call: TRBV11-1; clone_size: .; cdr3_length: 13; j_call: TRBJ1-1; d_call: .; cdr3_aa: CASSLAPEIGAFF; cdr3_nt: TGTGCCAGCAGCTTAGCCCCGGAGATAGGAGCTTTCTTT
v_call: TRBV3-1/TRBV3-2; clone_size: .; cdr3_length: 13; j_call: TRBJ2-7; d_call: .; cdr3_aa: CASRSWQSYEQYF; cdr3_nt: TGTGCCAGCAGATCCTGGCAGTCCTACGAGCAGTACTTC
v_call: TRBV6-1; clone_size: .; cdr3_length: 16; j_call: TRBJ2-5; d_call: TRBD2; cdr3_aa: CASSAGSGVYQETQYF; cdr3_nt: TGTGCCAGCAGTGCTGGGAGCGGGGTTTACCAAGAGACCCAGTACTTC
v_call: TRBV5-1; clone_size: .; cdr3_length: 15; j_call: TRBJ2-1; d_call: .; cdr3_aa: CASRGVGTTLNEQFF; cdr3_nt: TGCGCCAGCAGGGGTGTCGGGACAACTCTGAATGAGCAGTTCTTC
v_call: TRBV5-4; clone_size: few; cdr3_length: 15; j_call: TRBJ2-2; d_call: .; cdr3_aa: CASSPEGVSGGELFF; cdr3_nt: TGTGCCAGCAGCCCGGAAGGGGTCTCTGGCGGGGAGCTGTTTTTT
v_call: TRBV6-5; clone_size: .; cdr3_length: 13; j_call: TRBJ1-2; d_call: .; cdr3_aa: CASSLAQGYGYTF; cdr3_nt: TGTGCCAGCAGTTTAGCCCAGGGGTATGGCTACACCTTC